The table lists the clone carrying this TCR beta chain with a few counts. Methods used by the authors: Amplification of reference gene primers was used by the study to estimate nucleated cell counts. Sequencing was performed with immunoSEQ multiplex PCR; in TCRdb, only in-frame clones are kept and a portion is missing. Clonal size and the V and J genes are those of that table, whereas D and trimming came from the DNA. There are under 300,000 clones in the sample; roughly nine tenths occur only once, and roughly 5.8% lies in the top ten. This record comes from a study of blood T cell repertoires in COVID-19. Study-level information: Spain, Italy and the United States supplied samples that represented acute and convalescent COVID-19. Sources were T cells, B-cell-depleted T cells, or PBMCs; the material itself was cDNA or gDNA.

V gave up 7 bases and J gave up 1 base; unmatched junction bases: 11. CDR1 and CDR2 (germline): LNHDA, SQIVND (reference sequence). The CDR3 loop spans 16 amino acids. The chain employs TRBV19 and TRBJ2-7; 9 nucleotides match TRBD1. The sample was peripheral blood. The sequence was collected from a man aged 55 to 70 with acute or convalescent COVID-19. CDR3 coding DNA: TGTGCCAGTAATCAAGGGCGGACAGGGGTATCCTACGAGCAGTACTTC. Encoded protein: CASNQGRTGVSYEQYF.